A selection of T cell receptor beta chains follows, all from one sample in a study of breast tumors, draining lymph nodes, adjacent tissues. TCRdb re-called the multiplex PCR reads through MiXCR, storing one row per CDR3 protein. This table has 270,000 or so distinct CDR3 sequences, around 30% appearing once. Sequencing was carried out using axillary lymph node tissue. Receptors were obtained from a female donor with breast cancer. Some clones in this sample may be carry-over from other donors' samples. CDR3s include the opening cysteine and the closing phenylalanine or tryptophan. A D gene is named only where the DNA matches it firmly. Rows may omit the clone size; those that give it use once, few, many or a size class.

D gene	clone size	J gene	V gene	CDR3 protein	CDR3 DNA
NA	NA	TRBJ2-2	TRBV4-1	CASSHLVGGTGMFTGELFF	TGCGCCAGCAGCCACCTAGTAGGGGGAACAGGGATGTTCACCGGGGAGCTGTTTTTT
NA	few	TRBJ2-7	TRBV28	CASRQQVDEQYF	TGTGCCAGCAGACAACAGGTAGACGAGCAGTACTTC
NA	many	TRBJ2-5	TRBV2	CATRRYYRETQYF	TGTGCCACGAGGAGATACTACCGGGAGACCCAGTACTTC
NA	many	TRBJ2-5	TRBV29-1	CSVEPPGETQYF	TGCAGCGTTGAACCTCCGGGGGAGACCCAGTACTTC
TRBD1	many	TRBJ2-5	TRBV9	CASSPGQGALETQYF	TGTGCCAGCAGCCCGGGACAGGGGGCGTTAGAGACCCAGTACTTC
NA	many	TRBJ2-1	TRBV7-7	CASSLMAAPYNEQFF	TGTGCTAGCAGCTTAATGGCAGCGCCCTACAATGAGCAGTTCTTC
NA	many	TRBJ2-1	TRBV20-1	CSARRGPTYNEQFF	TGCAGTGCTAGACGCGGACCAACCTACAATGAGCAGTTCTTC
NA	many	TRBJ1-2	TRBV12-3/TRBV12-4	CASSYRRLLNYGYTF	TGTGCCAGCAGCTACAGACGGCTCCTTAACTATGGCTACACCTTC
TRBD1	NA	TRBJ2-5	TRBV28	CASSPLDRGQGETQYF	TGTGCCAGCAGCCCCCTCGACAGGGGGCAAGGGGAGACCCAGTACTTC
NA	few	TRBJ2-7	TRBV28	CASSLEGLIYEQYF	TGTGCCAGCAGTCTCGAGGGGTTGATCTACGAGCAGTACTTC
TRBD1	many	TRBJ2-5	TRBV11-3	CASSSRTGNQETQYF	TGTGCCAGCAGCTCTCGGACAGGAAACCAAGAGACCCAGTACTTC
TRBD1	many	TRBJ2-4	TRBV24-1	CATSDHGQGGAKNIQYF	TGTGCCACCAGCGACCACGGACAGGGGGGCGCCAAAAACATTCAGTACTTC
NA	NA	TRBJ1-1	TRBV10-1	CASGPGMNTEAFF	TGCGCCAGCGGGCCGGGAATGAACACTGAAGCTTTCTTT
TRBD2	many	TRBJ2-3	TRBV24-1	CATRTSGRDTQYF	TGTGCCACCAGAACTAGCGGGAGAGATACGCAGTATTTT
TRBD2	many	TRBJ2-7	TRBV7-2	CASSPGTSATYEQYF	TGTGCCAGCAGCCCTGGGACTAGCGCTACCTACGAGCAGTACTTC
NA	NA	TRBJ1-3	TRBV6-1	CASRILVGNTIYF	TGTGCCAGCAGGATTTTGGTTGGAAACACCATATATTTT
TRBD1	many	TRBJ1-2	TRBV29-1	CSVETGGLNGYTF	TGCAGCGTTGAGACAGGGGGCTTAAATGGCTACACCTTC
TRBD2	many	TRBJ2-2	TRBV24-1	CATSRSGRVGTGELFF	TGTGCCACCAGTCGGAGCGGGAGGGTAGGGACCGGGGAGCTGTTTTTT
NA	NA	TRBJ1-6	TRBV2	CASSAQTGTSINSPLHF	TGTGCCAGCAGTGCGCAGACAGGAACGTCGATTAATTCACCCCTCCACTTT
TRBD1	NA	TRBJ1-5	TRBV7-9	CASGFGTGSNQPQHF	TGTGCCAGCGGCTTTGGGACAGGGTCTAATCAGCCCCAGCATTTT
TRBD1	many	TRBJ2-4	TRBV20-1	CSARGTGGIQYF	TGCAGTGCTCGTGGGACAGGAGGGATTCAGTACTTC
NA	NA	TRBJ1-2	TRBV29-1	CSVEDYSGAYGYTF	TGCAGCGTTGAAGATTACTCCGGCGCCTATGGCTACACCTTC
NA	NA	TRBJ1-4	TRBV15	CATSRLDSKEKLFF	TGTGCCACCAGCAGACTAGACAGTAAAGAAAAACTGTTTTTT
TRBD1	NA	TRBJ1-5	TRBV10-2	CASSTDRVGYEHF	TGCGCCAGCAGTACCGACAGGGTAGGCTACGAGCATTTT
NA	many	TRBJ2-7	TRBV7-8	CASSPSKSYEQYF	TGTGCCAGCAGCCCGTCGAAGTCCTACGAGCAGTACTTC
TRBD1	many	TRBJ2-5	TRBV7-2	CASSLAQGEETQYF	TGTGCCAGCAGCTTAGCCCAGGGGGAGGAGACCCAGTACTTC
NA	medium-sized	TRBJ1-5	TRBV9	CASSARGDSNQPQHF	TGTGCCAGCAGCGCCCGGGGTGATAGCAATCAGCCCCAGCATTTT
TRBD2	NA	TRBJ2-5	TRBV11-2	CARDGASGQETQYF	TGTGCTAGAGACGGGGCTAGCGGACAAGAGACCCAGTACTTC
NA	many	TRBJ2-5	TRBV9	CASSVGPYQETQYF	TGTGCCAGCAGCGTAGGGCCGTACCAAGAGACCCAGTACTTC
TRBD1	few	TRBJ2-3	TRBV7-9	CASSSRPGQRFTDPQYF	TGTGCCAGCAGCTCGCGTCCGGGACAGCGATTCACAGATCCGCAGTATTTT
TRBD1	few	TRBJ2-1	TRBV20-1	CSASFPTGLSHGQFF	TGCAGTGCTAGTTTCCCGACAGGGCTATCTCATGGGCAGTTCTTC
NA	many	TRBJ2-1	TRBV9	CASSVGQDSYNEQFF	TGTGCCAGCAGCGTAGGACAGGACTCCTACAATGAGCAGTTCTTC
TRBD2	many	TRBJ2-3	TRBV20-1	CSARPGGPDTQYF	TGCAGTGCCAGACCGGGGGGTCCAGATACGCAGTATTTT
NA	NA	TRBJ2-7	TRBV6-1	CASSEIWKSSYERYF	TGTGCCAGCAGTGAGATTTGGAAAAGCTCCTACGAGCGGTACTTC
NA	many	TRBJ2-3	TRBV10-3	CAISESGGPTDTQYF	TGTGCCATCAGTGAGTCCGGAGGGCCCACAGATACGCAGTATTTT
TRBD1	many	TRBJ2-5	TRBV10-1	CASSAGQGAETQYF	TGCGCCAGCAGTGCTGGACAGGGGGCAGAGACCCAGTACTTC
TRBD2	few	TRBJ2-1	TRBV12-3/TRBV12-4	CASSFRLLAGDYNEQFF	TGTGCCAGCAGTTTCAGGTTGCTAGCGGGAGATTACAATGAGCAGTTCTTC
NA	many	TRBJ2-1	TRBV4-2	CASSQIRDSGLRFF	TGTGCCAGCAGCCAAATACGGGACTCAGGATTGCGGTTCTTC
NA	few	TRBJ1-1	TRBV25-1	CASSTDRLNTEAFF	TGTGCCAGCAGCACCGACAGGTTGAACACTGAAGCTTTCTTT
NA	NA	TRBJ1-2	TRBV20-1	CSAIGNRYGSTF	TGCAGTGCTATTGGGAATCGGTATGGCTCCACCTTC
NA	NA	TRBJ1-5	TRBV19	CASAPTRGYQPQHF	TGTGCCAGTGCTCCGACGAGGGGTTATCAGCCCCAGCATTTT
NA	NA	TRBJ1-6	TRBV29-1	CSVLRLAGPNTVYNSPLHF	TGCAGCGTTTTGCGCCTAGCGGGACCGAACACGGTCTATAATTCACCCCTCCACTTT